This T cell receptor (beta chain) was captured by sequencing in a study of blood T cell repertoires in COVID-19. Study as a whole: Material from acute and convalescent COVID-19 was sourced from the United States, Italy and Spain. Nucleic acid was either cDNA or gDNA, and it came from T cells, B-cell-depleted T cells, or PBMCs.

Original processing methods: Amplifying reference gene primers gave estimates of nucleated cell counts. Profiling relied on immunoSEQ multiplex PCR, and the TCRdb table lists in-frame clones only, not all of them. From that table come the V and J calls and clone size; the DNA was used to work out D and trimming. The data hold fewer than 60,000 clones, with about 80% observed a single time. Trimming removed 4 bases at V and 1 base at J, with 12 bases between. The CDR3 has 15 amino acids. CDR1 SGHNT and CDR2 YYREEE come from the germline V gene (reference sequence). V usage is TRBV5-4 and J usage is TRBJ1-3; D unclear. This TCR was recovered from a man in his fifties or sixties with acute or convalescent COVID-19. Source material: peripheral blood. CDR3 sequence: CASSAKEGSGNTIYF. The CDR3 coding sequence is TGTGCCAGCAGCGCCAAGGAGGGATCTGGAAACACCATATATTTT.